A single sample gave rise to the 16 T cell receptor beta chains below, sequenced in a study of T cells in women clearing cervical HPV infection. Measured with immunoSEQ multiplex PCR; TCRdb has only the in-frame clones, and not every one. Found here are about 22,000 clones; the top ten clones hold 12%. Sample: blood buffy coat. Every receptor here comes from a woman between 18 and 70 years old with a cervical HPV16 infection that either progressed to CIN3+ or cleared (not recorded which).

This chain's CDR3 is CASSLLRGYDYTF. The DNA read from the CDR3 is TGTGCCAGCAGCTTACTAAGGGGTTACGAC. The chain couples TRBV7-2 to TRBJ1-2, with TRBD1 as a possible D gene (5 bases). The read terminates 3 residues ahead of where the CDR3 ends, so the germline J gene completes it. The CDR3 consists of 13 residues. Germline values: CDR1 SGHTA, CDR2 FQGNSA.

Regarding this clone: The observed sequence ends 3 residues before the CDR3 terminus, with the missing tail filled in from the germline J gene. The chain employs TRBV2 and TRBJ1-2; 7 bases are shared with TRBD1. With V trimmed by 4 bases and J by 7 bases, 9 bases remained unmatched. The CDR3 has 14 residues. CDR1 and CDR2 from the germline V gene are SNHLY and FYNNEI. The CDR3 sequence: CASSGDTGAGGYTF. CDR3 DNA (partial): TGTGCCAGCAGTGGGGATACAGGGGCCGGTGGC.

With regard to this clone: The read stops 3 residues short of the end of the CDR3; the missing end is completed from the germline J gene. The chain joins TRBV29-1 to TRBJ1-2; maybe TRBD1 (6 bases). Germline CDR1 SQVTM, CDR2 ANQGSEA. Trimming removed 4 bases from V and 4 bases from J, with 10 bases in between. The CDR3 is 12 residues long. The CDR3 protein is CSVVTGSYGYTF. The part of the CDR3 DNA that was read is TGCAGCGTTGTTACAGGGTCCTATGGC.

To note about this clone: The sample carries other DNA sequences with the same CDR3. Partial CDR3 DNA: TGTGCCAGCTCACCCTTCCGGGACAGGGGACTTTACGAG. This sequence encodes CASSPFRDRGLYE. The CDR3, in full, reads CASSPFRDRGLYEQYF. The V and J genes are TRBV18 and TRBJ2-7; TRBD1 aligns across 10 bases. The CDR3 end lies 3 residues beyond the end of the read and is filled in from the germline J gene. The CDR3 covers 16 residues. Germline V gene sequence: CDR1 KGHSH, CDR2 LQKENI. Losses at the gene ends were 3 bases for V and 4 bases for J; bases not matched to a gene: 9.

With regard to this clone: The read terminates 3 residues ahead of where the CDR3 ends, so the germline J gene completes it. The chain joins TRBV5-6 to TRBJ2-7, with a weak D call TRBD1 (5 bases). This CDR3 is 15 amino acids long. V was clipped by 4 bases and J by 2 bases, with 16 bases between them. Germline CDR1 is SGHDT and CDR2 is YYEEEE. CDR3 loop: CASSQGTLTAYEQYF. CDR3 DNA, as far as it was read: TGTGCCAGCAGCCAGGGCACCCTGACGGCCTACGAG.

About this clone itself: The read comes to an end 3 residues before the CDR3 does, leaving the germline J gene to fill in the end. V gene TRBV5-5 combines with J gene TRBJ2-2, with TRBD1 matching 10 bases. The CDR3 has 15 residues. Germline V gives CDR1 SGHKS, CDR2 YYEKEE (reference sequence). The CDR3 region is CASSLGDRGESPLFF. The sequenced CDR3 bases are TGTGCCAGCAGCTTGGGGGACAGGGGAGAGTCACCG.

To note about this clone: The read halts 3 residues ahead of the CDR3 end, with the missing end drawn from the germline J gene. V and J are TRBV20-1 and TRBJ1-2; D perhaps matches TRBD1 (5 bases). Trimming removed 4 bases at V and 2 bases at J, with 14 bases between. The germline V gene encodes CDR1 DFQATT and CDR2 SNEGSKA (reference sequence). The CDR3 runs 14 residues. The CDR3 bases that were read are TGCAGTGCTATAACAGGTAGTGGAAACTATGGC. Protein product: CSAITGSGNYG. In full, the CDR3 is CSAITGSGNYGYTF.

A word on this clone: The CDR3 goes on 3 residues after the read ends, and that part is filled in from the germline J gene. The gene calls are TRBV19 and TRBJ2-7; the match to TRBD1 covers 10 bases. The V gene's germline CDR1 is LNHDA and CDR2 SQIVND (reference sequence). The V and J ends lost 5 bases and 1 base, in that order; junction bases with no gene match: 8. The CDR3 totals 16 residues. The sequenced CDR3 bases are TGTGCCAGTAGTCCTACCGGGACAGGGGATTCCTACGAG. Protein sequence: CASSPTGTGDSYE. The CDR3 in full is CASSPTGTGDSYEQYF.

As concerns this clone: Read coverage stops 3 residues before the CDR3 terminus; the germline J gene supplies the remainder. This rearrangement joins TRBV7-2 to TRBJ1-2, with TRBD1 as a possible D gene (5 bases). Germline V gene lookup returns CDR1 SGHTA and CDR2 FQGNSA. This CDR3 is built from 15 residues. The covered CDR3 bases are TGTGCCAGCAGCCCGGGACTAGCGGGCACAGATACC. Translated, it gives CASSPGLAGTDT. The full CDR3 sequence reads CASSPGLAGTDTYTF.

Concerning this clone itself: The read stops 3 residues short of the end of the CDR3; the missing end is completed from the germline J gene. This sequence joins TRBV5-1 and TRBJ1-2; TRBD1 aligns across 7 bases. Germline trimming cut 4 bases from V and 4 bases from J; bases unmatched to any gene: 7. The length of the CDR3 is 14 residues. Germline V lookup: CDR1 SGHRS, CDR2 YFSETQ. The CDR3 DNA, read in part, is TGCGCCAGCAGCGACTCACAGGGGCCCTATGGC. Protein: CASSDSQGPYG. The whole CDR3 sequence is CASSDSQGPYGYTF.

The CDR3 sequence: CASSRAWDRGETQYF. The CDR3 DNA, read in part, is TGTGCCAGTAGTAGAGCCTGGGATAGAGGGGAGACG. V is TRBV19 and J is TRBJ2-3; D may match TRBD1 or TRBD2 (5 bases each). Read data end 3 residues before the CDR3 end; the end is taken from the germline J gene. The CDR3 has 15 amino acids. CDR1 is LNHDA, CDR2 SQIVND, per germline (reference sequence).

Concerning this clone itself: Read sequence stops 3 residues before the CDR3 end, and the germline J gene provides the missing end. The chain has TRBV7-2 and TRBJ2-5; D uncertain. Trimming took 0 bases from V and 5 from J, leaving 19 bases between them. CDR3 length: 17 amino acids. CDR1 and CDR2 from the germline V gene are SGHTA and FQGNSA. The CDR3 sequence is CASSLAPGFIRKETQYF. The sequenced CDR3 bases are TGTGCCAGCAGCTTAGCCCCAGGTTTCATACGTAAGGAGACC.

With respect to this clone: The read stops 3 residues short of the end of the CDR3; the missing end is completed from the germline J gene. The gene calls are TRBV19 and TRBJ2-1; D perhaps matches TRBD1 (6 bases). V was cut by 3 bases and J by 9 bases, with 12 bases left in between. CDR3 length: 13 residues. CDR1 and CDR2 from the germline V gene are LNHDA and SQIVND (reference sequence). CDR3 DNA (partial): TGTGCCAGTAGTATCGTCGGACAGCCTGAG. This translates into CASSIVGQPE. From start to end, the CDR3 is CASSIVGQPEQFF. Looking up the rest from reference TRBV19 and TRBJ2-1 gives the full variable domain: DGGITQSPKYLFRKEGQNVTLSCEQNLNHDAMYWYRQDPGQGLRLIYYSQIVNDFQKGDIAEGYSVSREKKESFPLTVTSAQKNPTAFYLCASSIVGQPEQFFGPGTRLTVL.

A note on this clone: Read coverage stops 3 residues before the CDR3 terminus; the germline J gene supplies the remainder. The gene calls are TRBV5-1 and TRBJ2-3, with 9 nucleotides matching TRBD1. CDR3 length equals 14 residues. The germline V gene encodes CDR1 SGHRS and CDR2 YFSETQ. Trimming cost V 4 bases and J 6 bases; bases outside gene matches: 6. CDR3 region: CASSTGTGSDTQYF. Partial CDR3 DNA: TGCGCCAGCAGCACCGGGACAGGGAGCGATACG.

A remark on this clone: The read comes to an end 3 residues before the CDR3 does, leaving the germline J gene to fill in the end. J is TRBJ2-1 and V is TRBV28; D is unresolved. CDR3 size: 15 residues. V shed 6 bases and J shed 9 bases, with 21 bases lying between them. The V gene's germline CDR1 is MDHEN and CDR2 SYDVKM. The DNA read from the CDR3 is TGTGCCAGCAGCCTTCCCCGCCCTAGATCTGGTGAG. Its protein is CASSLPRPRSGE. The CDR3, in full, reads CASSLPRPRSGEQFF.

On this clone: The read terminates 3 residues ahead of where the CDR3 ends, so the germline J gene completes it. The chain links TRBV20-1 to TRBJ2-3; D possibly uses TRBD1 or TRBD2 (5 bases each). The CDR3 is 15 amino acids. Germline V gene data show CDR1 as DFQATT and CDR2 as SNEGSKA (reference sequence). The covered CDR3 bases are TGCAGTGCCAGACGTTTTGAGGGGCTCCAAGAGACG. It yields the protein CSARRFEGLQET. The full CDR3 is CSARRFEGLQETQYF.